This TCR beta chain was identified in a study of Ad26.COV2.S vaccination and SARS-CoV-2 variants. On the study more broadly: Donor was one of the participants in the Ad26.COV2.S arm of the COV1001 trial.

The treatment was: 19 received Ad26.COV2.S at low or high dose, single or two shots; several received placebo; per-sample allocation not given. Sampling happened 63 days after the first vaccine or placebo injection. Libraries were prepared by immunoSEQ multiplex PCR; TCRdb keeps only in-frame clonotypes and omits some of them. This sample has 400,000 or so clones; approximately 91% occur once, and the top ten carry under 4%. The sequenced sample was peripheral blood, obtained in a trial of Ad26.COV2.S vaccine versus placebo. The sequence derives from a person between 18 and 65 years old who received the Ad26.COV2.S COVID-19 vaccine or a placebo.

CDR3 bases: TGTGCCAGTAGTCTTATAACGCGGCAGCCCCAGCATTTT. It is translated as CASSLITRQPQHF. The gene calls are TRBV19 and TRBJ1-5; D unclear. Trimming took off 5 bases at V and 7 bases at J, with 12 bases between the two ends. Germline lookup yields CDR1 LNHDA and CDR2 SQIVND (reference sequence). The CDR3 totals 13 residues.